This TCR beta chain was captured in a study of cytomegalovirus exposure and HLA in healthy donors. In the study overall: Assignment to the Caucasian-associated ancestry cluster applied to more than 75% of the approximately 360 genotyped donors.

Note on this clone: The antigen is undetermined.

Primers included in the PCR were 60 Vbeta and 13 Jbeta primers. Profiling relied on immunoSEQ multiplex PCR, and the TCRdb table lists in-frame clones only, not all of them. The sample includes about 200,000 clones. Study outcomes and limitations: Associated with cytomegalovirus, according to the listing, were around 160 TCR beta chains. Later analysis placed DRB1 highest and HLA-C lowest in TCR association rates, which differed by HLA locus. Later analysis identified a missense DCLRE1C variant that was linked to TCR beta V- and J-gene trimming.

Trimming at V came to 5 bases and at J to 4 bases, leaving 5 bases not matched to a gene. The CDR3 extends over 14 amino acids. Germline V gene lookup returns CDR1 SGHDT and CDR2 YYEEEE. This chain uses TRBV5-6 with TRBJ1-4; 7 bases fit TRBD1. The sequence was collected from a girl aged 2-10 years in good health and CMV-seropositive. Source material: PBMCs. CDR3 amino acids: CASSTGQVNEKLFF. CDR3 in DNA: TGTGCCAGCAGTACCGGACAGGTTAATGAAAAACTGTTTTTT. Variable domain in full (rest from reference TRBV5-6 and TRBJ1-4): DAGVTQSPTHLIKTRGQQVTLRCSPKSGHDTVSWYQQALGQGPQFIFQYYEEEERQRGNFPDRFSGHQFPNYSSELNVNALLLGDSALYLCASSTGQVNEKLFFGSGTQLSVL.